These T cell receptor beta chains were read from a single sample in a study of T cells in Graves' hyperthyroidism and ophthalmopathy. TCRdb re-analysed the multiplex PCR reads in MiXCR, keeping a single row per CDR3 protein. Here the sample spans over 500,000 distinct CDR3 sequences, over 35% being singletons. Sequencing used peripheral blood or thyroid tissue (not recorded which). Receptors were obtained from an adult woman with Graves' disease, either hyperthyroidism or ophthalmopathy (not recorded which). CDR3s include the opening cysteine and the closing phenylalanine or tryptophan. D genes are given only for firm matches. For some rows the clone size is stated as once, few or many, or as a class when expanded; others skip it.

>TRBV13|TRBJ2-5|-|-
CASSRRRDETQYF
TGTGCCAGCAGCCGACGGAGGGACGAGACCCAGTACTTC
>TRBV29-1|TRBJ2-7|-|TRBD2
CSVGLLADNYEQYF
TGCAGCGTTGGTTTGCTAGCGGACAACTACGAGCAGTACTTC
>TRBV4-3|TRBJ2-5|-|-
CASSLEAAVPSETQYF
TGCGCCAGCAGCCTAGAAGCGGCTGTTCCTTCGGAGACCCAGTACTTC
>TRBV7-2|TRBJ2-7|-|-
CASSYSSSEVYEQYF
TGTGCCAGCTCATATTCTTCTAGCGAGGTCTACGAGCAGTACTTC
>TRBV2|TRBJ2-1|-|TRBD2
CASTLIAGASDEQFF
TGTGCCAGCACTTTAATAGCGGGAGCATCCGATGAGCAGTTCTTC
>TRBV19|TRBJ1-3|many|-
CASSSGTTGNTIYF
TGTGCCAGTAGTTCCGGGACAACTGGAAACACCATATATTTT
>TRBV5-1|TRBJ1-1|-|TRBD1
CASSPRPGQPNTEAFF
TGCGCCAGCAGCCCCCGCCCGGGACAGCCAAACACTGAAGCTTTCTTT
>TRBV7-6|TRBJ2-5|once|-
CASSGGIHQETQYF
TGTGCCAGCAGCGGTGGGATTCACCAAGAGACCCAGTACTTC
>TRBV9|TRBJ2-5|few|-
CASSYGTRQETQYF
TGTGCCAGCAGCTACGGGACAAGACAAGAGACCCAGTACTTC
>TRBV5-1|TRBJ2-7|many|TRBD1
CASSDERGLHSYEQYF
TGCGCCAGCAGCGATGAAAGGGGGCTCCACTCCTACGAGCAGTACTTC
>TRBV30|TRBJ2-5|many|-
CAWSVGETQYF
TGTGCCTGGAGTGTTGGGGAGACCCAGTACTTC
>TRBV19|TRBJ2-2|many|-
CASSKFANEIAGELFF
TGTGCCAGTAGTAAGTTTGCGAACGAGATCGCCGGGGAGCTGTTTTTT
>TRBV7-8|TRBJ1-2|-|-
CASSLAGQTNYGYTF
TGTGCCAGCAGCTTAGCTGGACAGACTAACTATGGCTACACCTTC
>TRBV5-1|TRBJ1-1|many|-
CASSLDGRSTEAFF
TGCGCCAGCAGCTTGGACGGCAGGAGCACTGAAGCTTTCTTT
>TRBV7-2|TRBJ1-1|-|TRBD1
CASSSRTGGDTEAFF
TGTGCCAGCAGCAGCCGGACAGGGGGGGACACTGAAGCTTTCTTT
>TRBV11-2|TRBJ1-1|many|-
CASSATGWTEAFF
TGTGCCAGCAGCGCGACAGGTTGGACTGAAGCTTTCTTT
>TRBV10-1|TRBJ2-5|-|-
CASSASSLIETQYF
TGCGCCAGCAGTGCCAGCAGCTTAATCGAGACCCAGTACTTC
>TRBV12-3/TRBV12-4|TRBJ1-1|many|-
CASSRESTEAFF
TGTGCCAGCAGCAGGGAATCCACTGAAGCTTTCTTT
>TRBV12-3/TRBV12-4|TRBJ1-1|-|-
CASSPGRGFMNTEAFF
TGTGCCAGCAGCCCCGGGAGGGGGTTCATGAACACTGAAGCTTTCTTT
>TRBV7-9|TRBJ1-2|-|TRBD1
CASSLTRQGLYGYTF
TGTGCCAGCAGCTTGACCAGACAGGGATTATATGGCTACACCTTC
>TRBV20-1|TRBJ2-5|once|-
CSAREITGQETQYF
TGCAGTGCTAGAGAAATCACAGGGCAAGAGACCCAGTACTTC
>TRBV15|TRBJ1-4|-|-
CATSRERRGKLFF
TGTGCCACCAGCAGAGAACGAAGGGGAAAACTGTTTTTT
>TRBV20-1|TRBJ2-7|many|TRBD2
CSASPRERVYEQYF
TGCAGTGCTAGTCCGCGGGAGCGAGTCTACGAGCAGTACTTC
>TRBV29-1|TRBJ1-5|-|-
CSVIQGMTQHF
TGCAGCGTCATACAGGGTATGACCCAGCATTTT
>TRBV19|TRBJ2-7|many|-
CASSMRTSSYEQYF
TGTGCCAGTAGTATGCGGACCAGCTCCTACGAGCAGTACTTC
>TRBV10-3|TRBJ2-2|many|TRBD1
CAIRGQGNTGELFF
TGTGCCATCAGGGGACAGGGGAACACCGGGGAGCTGTTTTTT
>TRBV20-1|TRBJ1-2|few|-
CSARRHTGVKGYTF
TGCAGTGCTAGGAGGCACACCGGGGTGAAGGGCTACACCTTC
>TRBV29-1|TRBJ2-2|many|-
CSALGRGAPNTGELFF
TGCAGCGCCTTGGGAAGGGGGGCGCCGAACACCGGGGAGCTGTTTTTT
>TRBV5-1|TRBJ2-5|many|TRBD1
CASSWTGGRETQYF
TGCGCCAGCAGCTGGACAGGGGGCCGAGAGACCCAGTACTTC
>TRBV7-2|TRBJ2-3|few|-
CASSPVAQTDTQYF
TGTGCCAGCAGCCCCGTAGCCCAAACAGATACGCAGTATTTT
>TRBV12-3/TRBV12-4|TRBJ1-1|few|TRBD1
CASSFKATGEAFF
TGTGCCAGCAGTTTCAAAGCGACAGGGGAAGCTTTCTTT
>TRBV27|TRBJ2-5|many|TRBD1
CASSPKVRQGLYF
TGTGCCAGCAGTCCTAAAGTTCGACAGGGTCTGTACTTC
>TRBV9|TRBJ2-7|many|TRBD1
CASSPGQGQYEQYF
TGTGCCAGCAGCCCTGGACAGGGGCAATACGAGCAGTACTTC
>TRBV7-9|TRBJ1-5|-|-
CASSGAREGQPQHF
TGTGCCAGCAGCGGGGCCCGAGAAGGTCAGCCCCAGCATTTT
>TRBV29-1|TRBJ1-6|once|TRBD1
CGGTGGAKSNSPLHF
TGCGGGGGGACAGGGGGCGCGAAGAGTAATTCACCCCTCCACTTT
>TRBV7-6|TRBJ2-5|-|TRBD2
CASSRTRAFEETQYF
TGTGCCAGCAGCCGGACTAGGGCTTTTGAAGAGACCCAGTACTTC
>TRBV20-1|TRBJ1-2|many|TRBD1
CSAMTGTTANTF
TGCAGTGCCATGACAGGGACCACCGCCAACACCTTC
>TRBV20-1|TRBJ1-1|many|-
CSALGGLPQAFF
TGCAGTGCCCTAGGGGGGTTGCCGCAAGCTTTCTTT
>TRBV19|TRBJ2-5|-|TRBD1
CASSRPGQGDKETQYF
TGTGCCAGTAGTCGACCGGGACAGGGGGATAAAGAGACCCAGTACTTC
>TRBV14|TRBJ1-1|-|-
CASSQGYRDTEAFF
TGTGCCAGCAGCCAAGGTTACCGGGACACTGAAGCTTTCTTT
>TRBV15|TRBJ1-2|many|-
CATSIPGAYGYTF
TGTGCCACCAGCATACCGGGAGCCTATGGCTACACCTTC
>TRBV5-1|TRBJ2-2|few|-
CASSLVSNTGELFF
TGCGCCAGCAGCTTGGTCAGTAACACCGGGGAGCTGTTTTTT
>TRBV25-1|TRBJ1-1|-|-
CASSPLRGRSTEAFF
TGTGCCAGCTCACCACTGAGGGGTAGGAGCACTGAAGCTTTCTTT
>TRBV29-1|TRBJ2-7|-|-
CSLGGRERRNAEQYF
TGCAGCTTAGGCGGTCGGGAGCGGAGAAATGCCGAGCAGTACTTC
>TRBV2|TRBJ1-5|-|-
CASSVVRNQPQHF
TGTGCCAGCAGTGTAGTACGCAATCAGCCCCAGCATTTT